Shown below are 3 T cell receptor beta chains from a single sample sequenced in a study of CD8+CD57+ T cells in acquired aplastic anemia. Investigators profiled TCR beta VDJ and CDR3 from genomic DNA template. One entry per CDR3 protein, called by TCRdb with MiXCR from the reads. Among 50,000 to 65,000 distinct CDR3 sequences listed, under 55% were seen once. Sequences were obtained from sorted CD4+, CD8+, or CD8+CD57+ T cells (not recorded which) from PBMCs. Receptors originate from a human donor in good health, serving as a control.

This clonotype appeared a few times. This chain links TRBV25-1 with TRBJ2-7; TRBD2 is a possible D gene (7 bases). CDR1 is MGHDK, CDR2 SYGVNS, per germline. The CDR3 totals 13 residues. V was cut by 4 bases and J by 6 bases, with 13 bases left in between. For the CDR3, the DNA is TGTGCCAGCAGTGTGGGGGGGCCGGGCGAGCAGTACTTC. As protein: CASSVGGPGEQYF.

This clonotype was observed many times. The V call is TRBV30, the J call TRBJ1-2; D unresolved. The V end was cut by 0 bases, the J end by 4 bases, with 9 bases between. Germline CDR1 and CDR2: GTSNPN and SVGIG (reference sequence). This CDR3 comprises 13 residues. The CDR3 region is CAWSVLGPYGYTF. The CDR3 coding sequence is TGTGCCTGGAGTGTTTTAGGTCCCTATGGCTACACCTTC.

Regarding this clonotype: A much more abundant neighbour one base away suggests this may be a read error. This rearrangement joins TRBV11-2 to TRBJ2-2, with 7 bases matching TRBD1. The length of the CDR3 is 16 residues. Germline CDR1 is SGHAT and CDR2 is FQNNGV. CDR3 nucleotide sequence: TGTGCCAGCCGCTTCAGGACAGGCCGAGGCACCGGGGAGCTGTTTTTT. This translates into CASRFRTGRGTGELFF.